The T cell receptor beta chain under discussion was sequenced for a study of stem cell transplantation in POMP-related autoinflammatory disease. Repertoires were generated with immunoSEQ multiplex PCR, while TCRdb's copy carries only in-frame clones and drops some. The sample holds 25,000 to 30,000 clones, about 81% seen once. CDR1 is SQVTM and CDR2 is ANQGSEA in the germline V gene. This CDR3 comprises 13 residues. V gave up 4 bases and J gave up 3 bases, with 9 bases separating them. Prominent immunodeficiency with autoinflammation defined PRAID. The sequences come from CD4+ T cells from PBMCs, collected before stem cell transplantation. V is TRBV29-1 and J is TRBJ1-4; D not certain. This sequence originates from a human donor with POMP-related autoinflammation and immune dysregulation (PRAID). In nucleotides, the CDR3 is TGCAGCGTTGCCGGGCCGGCTAATGAAAAACTGTTTTTT. Amino acid sequence: CSVAGPANEKLFF.